Below are 19 T cell receptor beta chains sequenced from a single sample in a study of blood T cell repertoires in COVID-19 (dated by TCRdb to 2020 to 2022). The protocol used for the library was the immunoSEQ multiplex PCR assay. The clones in this table, taken by TCRdb from immuneACCESS, are in-frame only. Not every clone is retained; where verified, under half of the shortfall comes from an unresolved V gene, and the cause of the rest is unknown. Within this sample are about 190,000 clones, with about 85% of them counted one time only. Jointly, the top ten make up roughly 20% of the sample. Specimen: peripheral blood. Receptors originate from a human donor in a cohort sampled during active COVID-19.

A single count supports this clone. V and J are TRBV11-2 and TRBJ2-1; TRBD2 matches 7 bases. The V segment lost 5 bases and the J segment 1 base; nucleotides outside the gene matches: 8. The CDR3 covers 16 residues. Looked up from germline, CDR1 is SGHAT and CDR2 is FQNNGV. CDR3 loop: CASSTPGRGSYNEQFF. The CDR3 bases are TGTGCCAGCAGCACCCCGGGGAGGGGATCCTACAATGAGCAGTTCTTC.

The gene calls are TRBV7-6 and TRBJ2-2, with D tentatively TRBD2 (6 bases). Germline CDR1 and CDR2: SGHVS and FNYEAQ. This CDR3 spans 17 amino acids. The V end lost 7 bases, the J end lost 8 bases, and 26 bases lay between the germline ends. The CDR3 loop reads CASTKAGTPLKSGELFF. In DNA form, the CDR3 reads TGTGCCAGCACCAAGGCCGGGACTCCACTTAAGTCGGGGGAGCTGTTTTTT.

V usage is TRBV4-1 and J usage is TRBJ1-2; D unresolved. Germline CDR1 and CDR2: MGHRA and YSYEKL. This CDR3 is built from 16 residues. V lost 0 bases and J 6 bases, leaving 17 bases between the germline ends. As DNA, the CDR3 is TGCGCCAGCAGCCAAGAGGCACCGATCCCCCTCGATGGCTACACCTTC. It codes for CASSQEAPIPLDGYTF.

V and J are TRBV5-1 and TRBJ2-2; D perhaps matches TRBD2 (5 bases). Germline V gene lookup returns CDR1 SGHRS and CDR2 YFSETQ. Trimming took 6 bases from V and 1 from J, leaving 16 bases between them. The CDR3 is made up of 16 amino acids. The CDR3 region is CASTQGSNMNTGELFF. CDR3 bases: TGCGCCAGCACCCAAGGGAGCAACATGAACACCGGGGAGCTGTTTTTT.

V gene TRBV5-1 combines with J gene TRBJ1-6; 7 nucleotides agree with TRBD1. V was pared by 3 bases and J by 5 bases, with 5 bases of the junction left unmatched. The CDR3 runs to 15 residues. Germline V gene sequence: CDR1 SGHRS, CDR2 YFSETQ. The CDR3: CASSWETGNNSPLHF. The CDR3, as DNA: TGCGCCAGCAGCTGGGAGACAGGGAATAATTCACCCCTCCACTTT.

This chain joins TRBV27 and TRBJ1-2, with 7 nucleotides matching TRBD1. The junction had 8 bases not matched to a gene; V was cut back by 6 bases and J by 4 bases. Germline V gene data show CDR1 as MNHEY and CDR2 as SMNVEV (reference sequence). CDR3 length: 14 amino acids. The CDR3 sequence is CASSRQGLGYGYTF. CDR3 nucleotide sequence: TGTGCCAGCAGCAGACAGGGTCTCGGCTATGGCTACACCTTC.

J is TRBJ1-4 and V is TRBV6-5; 7 bases fit TRBD1. The CDR3 is 13 amino acids. Germline CDR1 reads MNHEY; CDR2 reads SVGAGI. With 10 bases clipped from V and 6 bases from J, the junction kept 8 bases outside the gene matches. CDR3 coding DNA: TGTGCCACCCGCTCAGGGGGGTATGAAAAACTGTTTTTT. Protein product: CATRSGGYEKLFF.

This clone was counted only a few times. The rearrangement links TRBV6-5 to TRBJ1-2; D possibly corresponds to TRBD1 (6 bases). Trimming pared 4 bases from V and 6 bases from J, leaving 12 bases between. Germline V CDR1 and CDR2: MNHEY, SVGAGI. The CDR3 runs to 13 residues. The CDR3 coding sequence is TGTGCCAGCAGTTTGAGGGGGAGGGATGGCTACACCTTC. Translation gives CASSLRGRDGYTF.

CDR3 amino acids: CASGGGTSYNEQFF. As DNA, the CDR3 is TGTGCCAGCGGGGGTGGGACATCCTACAATGAGCAGTTCTTC. The V and J genes are TRBV28 and TRBJ2-1; perhaps TRBD1 as D (6 bases). V was clipped by 8 bases and J by 1 base, with 12 bases between them. The CDR3 has 14 amino acids. Germline V gives CDR1 MDHEN, CDR2 SYDVKM. The full variable domain, rest sourced from reference TRBV28 and TRBJ2-1, is DVKVTQSSRYLVKRTGEKVFLECVQDMDHENMFWYRQDPGLGLRLIYFSYDVKMKEKGDIPEGYSVSREKKERFSLILESASTNQTSMYLCASGGGTSYNEQFFGPGTRLTVL.

The V gene is TRBV29-1, the J gene TRBJ1-4; 7 bases fit TRBD1. The V segment lost 7 bases and the J segment 8 bases; nucleotides outside the gene matches: 7. Per the germline V gene, CDR1 is SQVTM and CDR2 is ANQGSEA. This CDR3 has 12 amino acids. CDR3 region: CSGRDSGEKLFF. The CDR3 nucleotides are TGCAGCGGCCGGGACAGCGGAGAAAAACTGTTTTTT.

The rearrangement uses TRBV5-4 and TRBJ1-4, with 8 nucleotides matching TRBD1. V was pared by 1 base and J by 6 bases, with 11 bases of the junction left unmatched. CDR3 length: 17 amino acids. CDR1 is SGHNT and CDR2 is YYREEE in the germline V gene (reference sequence). The CDR3 spells CASSLSRGQDVDEKLFF. DNA for the CDR3: TGTGCCAGCAGCTTGAGCAGGGGGCAGGATGTCGATGAAAAACTGTTTTTT.

V usage is TRBV5-1 and J usage is TRBJ1-6; TRBD1 aligns across 7 bases. Germline loops: CDR1 SGHRS, CDR2 YFSETQ. The CDR3 is 15 residues long. V shed 0 bases, J shed 7 bases, and the junction held 4 bases outside the gene matches. The CDR3 spells CASSLAGQLNSPLHF. DNA of the CDR3: TGCGCCAGCAGCTTGGCGGGACAGCTGAATTCACCCCTCCACTTT.

The count of this clone is one. V usage is TRBV30 and J usage is TRBJ1-4; TRBD1 is a possible D gene (5 bases). Germline V gene data show CDR1 as GTSNPN and CDR2 as SVGIG (reference sequence). The CDR3 loop spans 15 amino acids. V was trimmed by 6 bases and J by 5 bases, leaving 19 bases between them. DNA for the CDR3: TGTGCCTGTAACAGGCCCTTGGAGAGAAATGAAAAACTGTTTTTT. This sequence encodes CACNRPLERNEKLFF. The variable domain in full, with the rest retrieved from reference TRBV30 and TRBJ1-4, is SQTIHQWPATLVQPVGSPLSLECTVEGTSNPNLYWYRQAAGRGLQLLFYSVGIGQISSEVPQNLSASRPQDRQFILSSKKLLLSDSGFYLCACNRPLERNEKLFFGSGTQLSVL.

The genes are TRBV5-1 and TRBJ2-5; D perhaps matches TRBD1 (6 bases). Trimming left V 8 bases short and J 11 bases short, with 25 bases between. Germline V gene sequence: CDR1 SGHRS, CDR2 YFSETQ. There are 14 residues in the CDR3. In DNA, the CDR3 is TGCGCCAGTAGAATATTCGCAGGGGAAGATTCGCAGTACTTC. Translating gives CASRIFAGEDSQYF.

V gene TRBV10-3 combines with J gene TRBJ2-5; D call uncertain. Germline V CDR1 and CDR2: ENHRY, SYGVKD. The CDR3 length is 11 residues. V lost 8 bases to trimming and J lost 4 bases, with 8 bases between them. The CDR3 nucleotides read TGTGCCATCGCCCAGCGAGAGACCCAGTACTTC. Its translation: CAIAQRETQYF.

This clone was detected only once. The rearrangement uses TRBV11-2 and TRBJ2-1, with 7 bases fitting TRBD2. CDR1 and CDR2 (germline): SGHAT, FQNNGV. V gave up 3 bases and J gave up 0 bases; unmatched junction bases: 2. CDR3 length: 15 residues. The chain's CDR3 is CASSLREGSYNEQFF. The CDR3, as DNA: TGTGCCAGCAGCTTGAGGGAGGGCTCCTACAATGAGCAGTTCTTC. Full variable domain (missing parts from reference TRBV11-2 and TRBJ2-1): EAGVAQSPRYKIIEKRQSVAFWCNPISGHATLYWYQQILGQGPKLLIQFQNNGVVDDSQLPKDRFSAERLKGVDSTLKIQPAKLEDSAVYLCASSLREGSYNEQFFGPGTRLTVL.

This clone occurred many times. One end of the junction varies from germline; a read error may be responsible. The rearrangement uses TRBV5-8 and TRBJ1-2; D gene ambiguous. In germline, CDR1 is SGHTS, CDR2 YDEGEE. CDR3 length equals 12 residues. The CDR3, as DNA: TGTGCCAGCAACTTGGGCGGGAATGGCTACACCTTC. Protein product: CASNLGGNGYTF.

J is TRBJ2-7 and V is TRBV12-3 or TRBV12-4; D is possibly TRBD1 (6 bases). This CDR3 spans 13 amino acids. The germline V and J ends were trimmed by 2 bases and 7 bases, with 12 bases remaining between them. In DNA, the CDR3 is TGTGCCAGCAGTTTAACAGGGATGCGGGAGCAGTACGTC. It is translated as CASSLTGMREQYV.

The rearrangement links TRBV10-1 to TRBJ1-2; 11 bases align to TRBD1. CDR1 WNHNN and CDR2 SYGVQD come from the germline V gene (reference sequence). The CDR3 is 13 residues long. The V and J ends lost 1 base and 8 bases, in that order; junction bases with no gene match: 0. The CDR3 bases are TGCGCCAGCAGTGAGTGGACAGGGGGCGGCTACACCTTC. Amino acids: CASSEWTGGGYTF.